This T cell receptor beta chain was sequenced for a study of T cells in localized non-small cell lung cancer. Study-level findings and limits: Because researchers sequenced only one region of the tumor, heterogeneity is still possible. Uninvolved adjacent lung showed higher T cell clonality than tumor. Higher adjacent-lung clonality was associated with shorter survival. Across samples, adjacent lung featured a median roughly 60 of the top 100 tumor clones.

This clone showed up just a few times. The antigen is not known. Between the trimmed V and J ends, which lost 11 bases and 10 bases, there was a span of 18 bases. The CDR3 spans 12 residues. Germline loops: CDR1 LNHDA, CDR2 SQIVND (reference sequence). Using immunoSEQ multiplex PCR, the repertoire was profiled, and TCRdb retains in-frame clones only, with some absent. Among approximately 3,100 clones listed, less than 30% were seen once. The sequencing used normal lung tissue next to the tumor, collected before any cancer treatment. This sequence joins TRBV19 and TRBJ2-1; a weak D match, TRBD2 (6 bases). The clonotype comes from a woman aged 35-75 years with stage I lung adenocarcinoma. This CDR3 reads CAVGTPREEQFF. The DNA for the CDR3 is TGTGCCGTAGGGACCCCCCGGGAGGAGCAGTTCTTC. Complete variable domain (other parts from reference TRBV19 and TRBJ2-1): DGGITQSPKYLFRKEGQNVTLSCEQNLNHDAMYWYRQDPGQGLRLIYYSQIVNDFQKGDIAEGYSVSREKKESFPLTVTSAQKNPTAFYLCAVGTPREEQFFGPGTRLTVL.